The T cell receptor (beta chain) described here comes from a study of low-dose radiotherapy and immunotherapy resistance in tumors. Covering alpha and beta chains, TRAV- and TRBV-specific primers were used for the first-strand cDNA. For amplifying TCRs, the PCR ran for approximately 21 cycles with Phusion, which was used together with a constant-region primer and the adapter on the V primers. TCRdb reprocessed the reads via MiXCR and lists one record per CDR3 protein. The sample includes just over 90,000 distinct CDR3 sequences, 20% of them seen just once. Time point meaning: after trial treatment. Treatment indicated: LDRT plus nivolumab, ipilimumab, low-dose cyclophosphamide and aspirin (RACIN trial). With 5 bases removed from V and 0 bases from J, the gap between germline ends came to 12 bases. The CDR3 spans 14 residues. The V gene's germline CDR1 is SGHRS and CDR2 YFSETQ.

The sequence derives from a female donor with ovarian cancer. The chain carries TRBV5-1 and TRBJ2-7; perhaps TRBD2 as D (5 bases). The sequenced sample was PBMCs, obtained after low-dose radiotherapy plus immunotherapy. CDR3 in DNA: TGCGCCAGCAGGGCACTAGGGAGCTCCTACGAGCAGTACTTC. It is translated as CASRALGSSYEQYF.